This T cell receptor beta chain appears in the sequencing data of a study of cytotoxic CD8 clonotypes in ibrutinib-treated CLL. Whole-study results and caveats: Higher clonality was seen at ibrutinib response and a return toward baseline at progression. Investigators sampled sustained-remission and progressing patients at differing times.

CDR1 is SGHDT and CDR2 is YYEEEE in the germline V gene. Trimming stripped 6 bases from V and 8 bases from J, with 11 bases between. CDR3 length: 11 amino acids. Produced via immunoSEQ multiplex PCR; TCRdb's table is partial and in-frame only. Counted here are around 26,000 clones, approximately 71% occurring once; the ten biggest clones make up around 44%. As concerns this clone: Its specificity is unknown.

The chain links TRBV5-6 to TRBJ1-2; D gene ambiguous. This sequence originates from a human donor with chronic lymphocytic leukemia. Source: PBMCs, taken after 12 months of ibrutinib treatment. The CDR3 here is CASTSFGGYTF. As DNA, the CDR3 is TGTGCCAGCACCTCGTTCGGGGGCTACACCTTC.